Sequencing of this T cell receptor (beta chain) was carried out in a study of OX40 agonist ivuxolimab in advanced cancers. On the study more broadly: Two patients with cutaneous melanoma and one with hepatocellular carcinoma, three in total, showed partial responses. Notes on the study in general: Doses of 0.1 to 3.0 mg/kg were accompanied by clonal expansion of CD4+ and CD8+ blood T cells by week 6. Some patients without response likewise showed low normalized clonal expansion.

Method: immunoSEQ multiplex PCR; TCRdb's copy keeps in-frame clones and lacks some. The sample lists about 40,000 clones, about 85% occurring once. As concerns this clone: Its antigen is not identified.

The CDR3 covers 14 residues. Trimming pared 3 bases from V and 7 bases from J, leaving 13 bases between. Germline V gives CDR1 PRHDT, CDR2 FYEKMQ (reference sequence). Specimen: CD4+ or CD8+ T cells sorted from blood, collected in a trial of the OX40 agonist ivuxolimab. This TCR was recovered from an adult with an advanced solid tumor such as melanoma, head and neck, liver or kidney cancer. The V gene is TRBV13, the J gene TRBJ2-1, with D unclear. The CDR3 loop is CASSLGMAGNEQFF. CDR3 DNA: TGTGCCAGCAGCTTGGGTATGGCCGGGAATGAGCAGTTCTTC.